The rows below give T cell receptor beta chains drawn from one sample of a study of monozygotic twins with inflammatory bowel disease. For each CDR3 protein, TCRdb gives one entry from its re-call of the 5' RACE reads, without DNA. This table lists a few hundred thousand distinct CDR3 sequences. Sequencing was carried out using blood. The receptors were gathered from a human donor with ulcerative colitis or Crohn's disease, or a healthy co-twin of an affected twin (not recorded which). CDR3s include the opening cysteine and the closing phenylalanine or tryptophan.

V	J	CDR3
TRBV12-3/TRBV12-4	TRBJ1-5	CASSPPYQPQHF
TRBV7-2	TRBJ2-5	CASSSTLARETQYF
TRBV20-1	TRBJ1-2	CSAPLDNSNYGYTF
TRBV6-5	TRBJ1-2	CASRSANYGYTF
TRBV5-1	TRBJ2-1	CASSFPTGTGDEQFF
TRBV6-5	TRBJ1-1	CASSSLISTKGIMNTEAFF
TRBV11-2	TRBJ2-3	CASSYRSRVRTDTQYF
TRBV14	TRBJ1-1	CASSPEPGAWSTEAFF
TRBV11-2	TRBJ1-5	CASSLGVYQPQHF
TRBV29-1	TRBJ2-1	CSVISRTSISRHEQFF
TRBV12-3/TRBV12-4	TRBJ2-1	CASTGIGGEQFF
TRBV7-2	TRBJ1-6	CASSKGARNSPLHF
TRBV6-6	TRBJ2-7	CASSRGQAYEQYF
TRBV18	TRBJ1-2	CASSVGQAGNYGYTF
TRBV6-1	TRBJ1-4	CASSPTGRKSDEKLFF
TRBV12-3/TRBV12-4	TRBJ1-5	CASSLMRGDQPQHF
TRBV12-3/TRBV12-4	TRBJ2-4	CASSSDGLKNIQYF
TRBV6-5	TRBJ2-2	CASGDPNTGELFF
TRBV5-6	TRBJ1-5	CASSLRPNQPQHF
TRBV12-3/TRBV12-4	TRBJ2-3	CASSLTSGGAFTDTQYF
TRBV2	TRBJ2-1	CASSEKTSAYEQFF
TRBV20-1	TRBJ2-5	CSALQGARETQYF
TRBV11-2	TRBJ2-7	CASSLGGFRHSGSYEQYF
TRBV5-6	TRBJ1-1	CASSFLDRATEAFF
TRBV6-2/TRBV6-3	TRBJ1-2	CASAQGSANYGYTF
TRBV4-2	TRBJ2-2	CASSQDSDTGELFF
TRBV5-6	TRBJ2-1	CASSFLGGLNEQFF
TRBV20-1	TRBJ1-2	CSATGAQRGYTF
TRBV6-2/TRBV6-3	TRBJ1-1	CASSYLVNTEAFF
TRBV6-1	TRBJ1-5	CASSERTGPQPQHF
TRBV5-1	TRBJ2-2	CASSLHDNTGELFF
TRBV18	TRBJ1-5	CASSPTWTGDQPQHF
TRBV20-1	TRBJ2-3	CSALMAGGLGDTQYF
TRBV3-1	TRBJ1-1	CASAKRGSEAFF
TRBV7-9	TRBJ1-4	CASSSRQGWDEKLFF
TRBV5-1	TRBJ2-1	CASSWTGTSSYNEQFF
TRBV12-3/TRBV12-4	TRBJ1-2	CASSFDRGPGYTF
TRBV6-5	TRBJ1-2	CASSYEGQGISGYTF
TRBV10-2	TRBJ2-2	CASSEMVRYRANTGELFF
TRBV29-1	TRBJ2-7	CSVTWTGYEQYF
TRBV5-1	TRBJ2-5	CASSSGTRGTQETQYF
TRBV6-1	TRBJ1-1	CASSEVLGEAFF
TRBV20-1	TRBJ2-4	CSARMWTESSKNIQYF
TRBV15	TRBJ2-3	CATSREYGLSTDTQYF
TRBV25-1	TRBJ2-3	CASRQSSTDTQYF
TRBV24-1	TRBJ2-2	CATSSGTGETGELFF
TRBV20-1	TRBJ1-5	CSASEELNQPQHF
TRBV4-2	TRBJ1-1	CASSQNEELILAFF
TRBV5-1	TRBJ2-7	CASRTGTNSYEQYF
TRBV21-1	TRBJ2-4	CASSTRRLAGAIAKNIQYF
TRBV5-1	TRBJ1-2	CASSPNVWESRGYGYTF
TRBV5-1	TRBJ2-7	CASSFVAANDYEQYF
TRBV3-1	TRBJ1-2	CASSPATAYGYTF